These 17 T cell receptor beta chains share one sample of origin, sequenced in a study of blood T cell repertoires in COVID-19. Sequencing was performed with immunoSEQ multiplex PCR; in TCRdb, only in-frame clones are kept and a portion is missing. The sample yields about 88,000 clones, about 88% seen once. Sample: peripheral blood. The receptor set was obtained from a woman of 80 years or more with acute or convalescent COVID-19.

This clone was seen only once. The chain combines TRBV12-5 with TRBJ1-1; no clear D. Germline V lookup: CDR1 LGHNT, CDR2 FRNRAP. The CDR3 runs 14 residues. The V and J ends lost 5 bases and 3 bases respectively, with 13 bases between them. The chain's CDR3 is CASGGGKGDTEAFF. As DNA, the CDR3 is TGTGCTAGTGGTGGAGGAAAGGGAGACACTGAAGCTTTCTTT.

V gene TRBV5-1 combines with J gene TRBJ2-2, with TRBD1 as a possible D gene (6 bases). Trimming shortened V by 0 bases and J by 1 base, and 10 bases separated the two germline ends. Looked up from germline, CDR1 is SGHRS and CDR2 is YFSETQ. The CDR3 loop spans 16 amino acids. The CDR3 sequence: CASSLVGDMNTGELFF. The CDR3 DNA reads TGCGCCAGCAGCTTGGTGGGGGACATGAACACCGGGGAGCTGTTTTTT. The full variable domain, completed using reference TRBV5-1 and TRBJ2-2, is KAGVTQTPRYLIKTRGQQVTLSCSPISGHRSVSWYQQTPGQGLQFLFEYFSETQRNKGNFPGRFSGRQFSNSRSEMNVSTLELGDSALYLCASSLVGDMNTGELFFGEGSRLTVL.

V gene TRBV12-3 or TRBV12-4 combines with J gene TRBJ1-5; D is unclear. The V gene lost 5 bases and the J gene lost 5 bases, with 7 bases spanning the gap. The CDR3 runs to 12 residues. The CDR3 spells CASSINYQPQHF. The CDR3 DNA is TGTGCCAGCAGTATAAATTATCAGCCCCAGCATTTT.

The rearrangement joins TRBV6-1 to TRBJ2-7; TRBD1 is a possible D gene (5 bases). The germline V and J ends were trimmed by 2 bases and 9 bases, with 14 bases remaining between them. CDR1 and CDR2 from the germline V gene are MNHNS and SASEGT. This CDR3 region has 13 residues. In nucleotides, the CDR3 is TGTGCCAGCAGTGAATCCCCCAGGGCGAGGCAGTACTTC. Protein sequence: CASSESPRARQYF.

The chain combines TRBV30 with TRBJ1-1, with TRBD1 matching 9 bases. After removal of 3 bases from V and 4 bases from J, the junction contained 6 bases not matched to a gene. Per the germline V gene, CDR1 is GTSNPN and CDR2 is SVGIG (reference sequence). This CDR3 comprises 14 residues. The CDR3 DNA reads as TGTGCCTGGAGGAAGACAGGGGGAACCACTGAAGCTTTCTTT. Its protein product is CAWRKTGGTTEAFF. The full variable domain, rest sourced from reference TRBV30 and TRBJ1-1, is SQTIHQWPATLVQPVGSPLSLECTVEGTSNPNLYWYRQAAGRGLQLLFYSVGIGQISSEVPQNLSASRPQDRQFILSSKKLLLSDSGFYLCAWRKTGGTTEAFFGQGTRLTVV.

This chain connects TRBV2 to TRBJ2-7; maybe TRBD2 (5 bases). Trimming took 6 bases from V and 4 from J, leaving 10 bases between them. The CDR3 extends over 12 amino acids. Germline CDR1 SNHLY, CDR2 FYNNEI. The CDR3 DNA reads TGTGCCAGCAGAAGAGGGCAGTACGAGCAGTACTTC. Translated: CASRRGQYEQYF.

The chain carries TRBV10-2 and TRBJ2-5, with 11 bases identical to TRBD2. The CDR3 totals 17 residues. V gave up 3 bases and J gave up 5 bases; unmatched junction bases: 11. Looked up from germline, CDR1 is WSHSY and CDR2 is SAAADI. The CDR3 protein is CASSERPSGGSTETQYF. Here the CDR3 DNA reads TGCGCCAGCAGTGAAAGGCCTAGCGGGGGGTCCACGGAGACCCAGTACTTC.

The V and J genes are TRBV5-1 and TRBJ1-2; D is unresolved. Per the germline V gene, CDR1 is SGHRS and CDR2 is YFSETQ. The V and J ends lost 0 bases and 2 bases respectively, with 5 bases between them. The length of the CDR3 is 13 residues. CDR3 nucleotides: TGCGCCAGCAGCTTGGGGCAGAACTATGGCTACACCTTC. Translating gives CASSLGQNYGYTF.

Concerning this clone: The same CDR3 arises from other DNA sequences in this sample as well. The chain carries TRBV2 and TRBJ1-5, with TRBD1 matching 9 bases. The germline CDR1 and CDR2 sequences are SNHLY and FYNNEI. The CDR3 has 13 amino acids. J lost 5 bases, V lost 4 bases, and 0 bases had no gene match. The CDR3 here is CASSGTGDQPQHF. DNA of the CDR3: TGTGCCAGCAGTGGGACAGGGGATCAGCCCCAGCATTTT.

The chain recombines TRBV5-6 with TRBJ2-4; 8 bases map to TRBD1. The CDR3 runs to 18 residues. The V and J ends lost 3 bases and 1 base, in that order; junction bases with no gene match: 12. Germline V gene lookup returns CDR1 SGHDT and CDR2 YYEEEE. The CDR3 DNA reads TGTGCCAGCAGCTCAAGGATGTTAAGACAGGGGGCCAAAAACATTCAGTACTTC. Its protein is CASSSRMLRQGAKNIQYF.

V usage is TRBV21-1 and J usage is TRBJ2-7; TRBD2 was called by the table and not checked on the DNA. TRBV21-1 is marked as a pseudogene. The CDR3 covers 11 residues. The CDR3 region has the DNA TGTGCCAGTCAGAGGGACTACGAGCAGTACTTC. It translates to CASQRDYEQYF.

The CDR3 DNA sequence: TGCGCCAGCAGTGAGGGGGACAGACTCGAGCTCTATGGCTACACCTTC. Protein: CASSEGDRLELYGYTF. The chain combines TRBV10-1 with TRBJ1-2, with 7 bases lining up with TRBD1. The germline V gene has CDR1 WNHNN and CDR2 SYGVQD (reference sequence). This CDR3 spans 16 amino acids. Unmatched junction bases numbered 10, after V lost 2 bases and J lost 4 bases.

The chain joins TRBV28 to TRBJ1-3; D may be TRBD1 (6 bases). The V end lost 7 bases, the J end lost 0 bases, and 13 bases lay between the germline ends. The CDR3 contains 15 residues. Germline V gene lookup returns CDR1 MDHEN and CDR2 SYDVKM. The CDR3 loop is CASKTGHLSGNTIYF. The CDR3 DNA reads TGTGCCAGCAAAACGGGACACCTCTCTGGAAACACCATATATTTT.

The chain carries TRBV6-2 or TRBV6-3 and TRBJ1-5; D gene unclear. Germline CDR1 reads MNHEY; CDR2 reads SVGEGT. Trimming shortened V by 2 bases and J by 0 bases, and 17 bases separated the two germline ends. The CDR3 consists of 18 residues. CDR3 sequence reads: CASSYAAAALHSNQPQHF. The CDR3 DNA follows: TGTGCCAGCAGTTACGCGGCGGCGGCACTGCATAGCAATCAGCCCCAGCATTTT.

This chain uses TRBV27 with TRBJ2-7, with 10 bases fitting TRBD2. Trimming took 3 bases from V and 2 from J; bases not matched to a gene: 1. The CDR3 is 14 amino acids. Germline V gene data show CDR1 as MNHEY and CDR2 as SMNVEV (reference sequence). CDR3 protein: CASSFLAGAYEQYF. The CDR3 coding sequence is TGTGCCAGCAGTTTCCTAGCGGGAGCCTACGAGCAGTACTTC.

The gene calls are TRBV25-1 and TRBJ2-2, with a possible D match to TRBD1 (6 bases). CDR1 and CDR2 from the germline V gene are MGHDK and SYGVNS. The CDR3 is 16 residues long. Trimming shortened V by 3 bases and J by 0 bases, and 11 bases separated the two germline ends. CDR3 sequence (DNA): TGTGCCAGCAGTGACTCGGGACAAACGAACACCGGGGAGCTGTTTTTT. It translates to CASSDSGQTNTGELFF.

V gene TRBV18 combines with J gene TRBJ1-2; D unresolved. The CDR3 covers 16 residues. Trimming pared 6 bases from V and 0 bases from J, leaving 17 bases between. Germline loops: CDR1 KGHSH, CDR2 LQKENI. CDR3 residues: CASSTYTVLTNYGYTF. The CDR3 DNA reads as TGTGCCAGCTCCACTTACACAGTCTTAACTAACTATGGCTACACCTTC.